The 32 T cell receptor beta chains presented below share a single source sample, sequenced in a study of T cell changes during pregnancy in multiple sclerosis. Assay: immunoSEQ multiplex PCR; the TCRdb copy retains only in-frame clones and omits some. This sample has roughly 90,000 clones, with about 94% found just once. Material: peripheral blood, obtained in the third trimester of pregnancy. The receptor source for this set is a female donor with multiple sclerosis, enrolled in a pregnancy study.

CDR3 nucleotides: TGTGCCAGTAGACCCAGTTTTATGGATACGCAGTATTTT. This translates into CASRPSFMDTQYF. V is TRBV19 and J is TRBJ2-3; D unresolved. This CDR3 comprises 13 residues. Trimming cost V 6 bases and J 6 bases, with 13 bases left between them. CDR1 is LNHDA, CDR2 SQIVND, per germline (reference sequence).

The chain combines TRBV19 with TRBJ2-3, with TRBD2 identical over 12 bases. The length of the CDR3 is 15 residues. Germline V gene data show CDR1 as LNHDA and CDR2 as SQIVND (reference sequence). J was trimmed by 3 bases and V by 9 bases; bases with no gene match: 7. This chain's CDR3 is CASRPSGRDTDTQYF. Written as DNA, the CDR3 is TGTGCCAGCCGGCCTAGCGGGAGGGATACAGATACGCAGTATTTT.

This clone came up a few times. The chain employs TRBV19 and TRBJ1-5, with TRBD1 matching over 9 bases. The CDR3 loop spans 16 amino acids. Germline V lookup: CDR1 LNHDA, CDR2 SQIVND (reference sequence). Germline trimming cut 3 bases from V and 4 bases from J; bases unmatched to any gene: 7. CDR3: CASSISGTGMNQPQHF. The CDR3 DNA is TGTGCCAGTAGTATTTCCGGGACAGGGATGAATCAGCCCCAGCATTTT.

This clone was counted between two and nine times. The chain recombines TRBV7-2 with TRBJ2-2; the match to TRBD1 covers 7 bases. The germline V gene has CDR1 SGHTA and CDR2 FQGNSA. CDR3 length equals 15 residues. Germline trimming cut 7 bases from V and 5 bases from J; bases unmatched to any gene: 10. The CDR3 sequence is CASTPLTGKTGELFF. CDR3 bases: TGTGCCAGCACCCCCTTGACAGGGAAAACCGGGGAGCTGTTTTTT.

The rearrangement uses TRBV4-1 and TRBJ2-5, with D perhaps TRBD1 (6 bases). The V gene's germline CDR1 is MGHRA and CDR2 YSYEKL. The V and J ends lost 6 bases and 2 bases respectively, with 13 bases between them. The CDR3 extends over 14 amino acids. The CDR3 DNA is TGCGCCAGCAGTCAAACAGGGTTGCAAGAGACCCAGTACTTC. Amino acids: CASSQTGLQETQYF.

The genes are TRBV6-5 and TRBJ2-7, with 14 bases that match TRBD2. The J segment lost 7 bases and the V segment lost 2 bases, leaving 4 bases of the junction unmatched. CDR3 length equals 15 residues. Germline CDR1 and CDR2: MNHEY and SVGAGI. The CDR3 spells CASSYRGLAGGEQYF. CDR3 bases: TGTGCCAGCAGTTACCGCGGACTAGCGGGAGGTGAGCAGTACTTC.

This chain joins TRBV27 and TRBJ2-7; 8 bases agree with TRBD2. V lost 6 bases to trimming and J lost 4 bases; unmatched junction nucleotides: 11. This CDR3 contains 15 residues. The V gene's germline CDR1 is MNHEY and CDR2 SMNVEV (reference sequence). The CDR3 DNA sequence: TGTGCCAGCAGCCGCCGGGGGGGGCTTTATTACGAGCAGTACTTC. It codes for CASSRRGGLYYEQYF.

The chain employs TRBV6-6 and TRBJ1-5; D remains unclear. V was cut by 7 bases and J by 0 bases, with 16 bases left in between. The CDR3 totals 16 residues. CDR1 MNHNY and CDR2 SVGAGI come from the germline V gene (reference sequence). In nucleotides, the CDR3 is TGTGCCAGCACCTCAGGAGGAGGGTATAGCAATCAGCCCCAGCATTTT. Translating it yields CASTSGGGYSNQPQHF.

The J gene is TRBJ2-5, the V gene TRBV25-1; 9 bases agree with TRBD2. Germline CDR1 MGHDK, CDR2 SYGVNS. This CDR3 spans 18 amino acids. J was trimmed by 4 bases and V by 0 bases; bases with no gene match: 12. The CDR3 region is CASSEYTPGALAGETQYF. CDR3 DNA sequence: TGTGCCAGCAGTGAATATACCCCAGGCGCACTAGCGGGAGAGACCCAGTACTTC.

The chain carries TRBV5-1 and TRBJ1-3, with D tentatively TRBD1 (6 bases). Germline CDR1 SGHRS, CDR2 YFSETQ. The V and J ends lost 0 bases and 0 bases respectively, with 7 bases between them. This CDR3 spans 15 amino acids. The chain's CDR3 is CASSLGDNSGNTIYF. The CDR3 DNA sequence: TGCGCCAGCAGCTTGGGGGACAACTCTGGAAACACCATATATTTT.

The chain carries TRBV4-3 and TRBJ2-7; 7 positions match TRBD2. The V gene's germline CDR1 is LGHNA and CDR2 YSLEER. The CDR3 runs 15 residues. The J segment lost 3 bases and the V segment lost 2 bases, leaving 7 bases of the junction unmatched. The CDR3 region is CASSQKDSGFYEQYF. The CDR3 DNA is TGCGCCAGCAGCCAAAAAGATAGCGGGTTCTACGAGCAGTACTTC.

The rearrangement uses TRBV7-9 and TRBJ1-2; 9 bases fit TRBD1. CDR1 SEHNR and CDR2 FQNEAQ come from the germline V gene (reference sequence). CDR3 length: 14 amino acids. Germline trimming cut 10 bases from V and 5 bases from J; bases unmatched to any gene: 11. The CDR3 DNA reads TGTGCCACTTCTCCTCCCGGGACAGGGTATGGCTACACCTTC. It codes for CATSPPGTGYGYTF.

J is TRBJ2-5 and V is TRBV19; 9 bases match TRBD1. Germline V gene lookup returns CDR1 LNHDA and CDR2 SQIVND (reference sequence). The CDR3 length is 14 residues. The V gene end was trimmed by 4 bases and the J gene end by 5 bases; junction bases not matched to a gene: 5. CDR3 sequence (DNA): TGTGCCAGTAGTAGGGGACAGGGTTGGGAGACCCAGTACTTC. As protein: CASSRGQGWETQYF.

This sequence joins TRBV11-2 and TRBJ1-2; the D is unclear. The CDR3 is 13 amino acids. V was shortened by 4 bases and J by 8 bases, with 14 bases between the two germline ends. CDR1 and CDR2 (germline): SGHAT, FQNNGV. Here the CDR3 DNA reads TGTGCCAGCAGCTCAGAGGGCCCTAAAGGCTACACCTTC. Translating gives CASSSEGPKGYTF.

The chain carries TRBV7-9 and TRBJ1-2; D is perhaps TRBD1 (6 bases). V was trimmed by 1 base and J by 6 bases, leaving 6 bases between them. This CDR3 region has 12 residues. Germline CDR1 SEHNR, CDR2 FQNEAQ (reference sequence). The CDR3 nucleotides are TGTGCCAGCAGCTTAGGGACAGATGGCTACACCTTC. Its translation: CASSLGTDGYTF. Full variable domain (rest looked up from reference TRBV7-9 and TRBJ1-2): DTGVSQNPRHKITKRGQNVTFRCDPISEHNRLYWYRQTLGQGPEFLTYFQNEAQLEKSRLLSDRFSAERPKGSFSTLEIQRTEQGDSAMYLCASSLGTDGYTFGSGTRLTVV.

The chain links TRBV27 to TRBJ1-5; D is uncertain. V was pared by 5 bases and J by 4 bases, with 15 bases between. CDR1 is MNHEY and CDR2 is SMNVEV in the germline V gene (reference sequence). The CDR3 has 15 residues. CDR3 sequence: CASSPNGASNQPQHF. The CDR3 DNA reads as TGTGCCAGCAGTCCCAATGGAGCGTCGAATCAGCCCCAGCATTTT.

CDR3 protein: CASSLVSGTNEQFF. DNA for the CDR3: TGTGCCAGCAGCTTGGTGAGCGGTACGAATGAGCAGTTCTTC. The chain couples TRBV5-8 to TRBJ2-1; maybe TRBD2 (5 bases). In germline, CDR1 is SGHTS, CDR2 YDEGEE. V dropped 0 bases and J dropped 7 bases, with 11 bases sitting between them. This CDR3 contains 14 residues.

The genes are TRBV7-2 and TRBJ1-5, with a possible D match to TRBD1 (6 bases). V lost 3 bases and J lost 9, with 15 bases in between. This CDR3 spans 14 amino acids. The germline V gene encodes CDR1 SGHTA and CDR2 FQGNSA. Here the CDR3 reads CASSFQGPGSPQHF. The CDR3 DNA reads TGTGCCAGCAGCTTCCAGGGGCCGGGTTCGCCCCAGCATTTT. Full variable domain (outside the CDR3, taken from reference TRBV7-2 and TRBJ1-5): GAGVSQSPSNKVTEKGKDVELRCDPISGHTALYWYRQSLGQGLEFLIYFQGNSAPDKSGLPSDRFSAERTGGSVSTLTIQRTQQEDSAVYLCASSFQGPGSPQHFGDGTRLSIL.

The CDR3 coding sequence is TGTGCCAGCAGCCTCGGTGGGACAGCAAACGGCGAGCAGTACTTC. Its translation is CASSLGGTANGEQYF. The gene calls are TRBV5-5 and TRBJ2-7; 7 bases agree with TRBD1. The V and J ends lost 4 bases and 6 bases, in that order; junction bases with no gene match: 13. Per the germline V gene, CDR1 is SGHKS and CDR2 is YYEKEE (reference sequence). CDR3 length equals 15 residues.

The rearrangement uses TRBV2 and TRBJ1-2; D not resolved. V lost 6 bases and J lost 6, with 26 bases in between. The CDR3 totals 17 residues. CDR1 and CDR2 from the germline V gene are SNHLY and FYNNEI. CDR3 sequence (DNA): TGTGCCAGCAGCCGGGTCATTCTCGACCCGAAACTTGATGGCTACACCTTC. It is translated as CASSRVILDPKLDGYTF. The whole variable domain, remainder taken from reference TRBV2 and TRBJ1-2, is EPEVTQTPSHQVTQMGQEVILRCVPISNHLYFYWYRQILGQKVEFLVSFYNNEISEKSEIFDDQFSVERPDGSNFTLKIRSTKLEDSAMYFCASSRVILDPKLDGYTFGSGTRLTVV.

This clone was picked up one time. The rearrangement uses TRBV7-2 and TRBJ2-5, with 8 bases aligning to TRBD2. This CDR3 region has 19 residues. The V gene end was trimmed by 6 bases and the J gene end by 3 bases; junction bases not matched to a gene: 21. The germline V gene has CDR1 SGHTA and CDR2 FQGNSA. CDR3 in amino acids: CASRKNRPGLGVTEETQYF. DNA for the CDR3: TGTGCCAGCAGAAAAAACAGGCCGGGACTAGGCGTCACTGAAGAGACCCAGTACTTC.

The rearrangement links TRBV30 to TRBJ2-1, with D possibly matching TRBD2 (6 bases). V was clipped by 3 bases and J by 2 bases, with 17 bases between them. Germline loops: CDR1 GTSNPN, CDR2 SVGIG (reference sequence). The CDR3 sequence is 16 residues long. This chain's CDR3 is CAWRGGAGTTYNEQFF. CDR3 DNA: TGTGCCTGGAGGGGGGGTGCCGGGACCACCTACAATGAGCAGTTCTTC.

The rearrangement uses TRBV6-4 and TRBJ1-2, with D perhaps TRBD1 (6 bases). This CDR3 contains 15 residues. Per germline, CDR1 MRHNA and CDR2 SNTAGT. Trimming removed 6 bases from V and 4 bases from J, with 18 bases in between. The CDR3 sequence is CASRIDGRGIYGYTF. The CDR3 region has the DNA TGTGCCAGCAGAATCGACGGCAGGGGAATCTATGGCTACACCTTC.

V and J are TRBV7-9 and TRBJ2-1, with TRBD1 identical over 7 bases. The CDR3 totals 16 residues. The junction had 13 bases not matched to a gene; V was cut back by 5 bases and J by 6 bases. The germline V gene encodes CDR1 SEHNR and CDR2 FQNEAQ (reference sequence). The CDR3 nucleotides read TGTGCCAGCAGCCTACAGGGGTTTGTTTTGGGCAATGAGCAGTTCTTC. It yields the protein CASSLQGFVLGNEQFF.

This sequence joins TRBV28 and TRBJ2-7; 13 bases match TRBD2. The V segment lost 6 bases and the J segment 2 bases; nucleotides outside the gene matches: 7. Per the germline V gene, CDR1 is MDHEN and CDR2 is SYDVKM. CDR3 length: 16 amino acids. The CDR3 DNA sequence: TGTGCCAGCAGCCCCCGACTAGCGGGAGGAGCCTACGAGCAGTACTTC. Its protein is CASSPRLAGGAYEQYF.

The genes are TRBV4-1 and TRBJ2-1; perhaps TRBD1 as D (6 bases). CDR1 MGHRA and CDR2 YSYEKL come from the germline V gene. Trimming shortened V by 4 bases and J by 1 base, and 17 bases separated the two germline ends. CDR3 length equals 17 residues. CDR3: CASSLRDNAASYNEQFF. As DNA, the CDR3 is TGCGCCAGCAGCCTCCGGGACAACGCCGCGTCCTACAATGAGCAGTTCTTC.

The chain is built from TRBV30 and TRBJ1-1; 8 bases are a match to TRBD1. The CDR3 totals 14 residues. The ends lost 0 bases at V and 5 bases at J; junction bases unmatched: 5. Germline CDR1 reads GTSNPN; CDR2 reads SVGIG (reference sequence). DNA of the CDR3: TGTGCCTGGAGTGTGGGCAGGGGGCGAACTGAAGCTTTCTTT. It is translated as CAWSVGRGRTEAFF.

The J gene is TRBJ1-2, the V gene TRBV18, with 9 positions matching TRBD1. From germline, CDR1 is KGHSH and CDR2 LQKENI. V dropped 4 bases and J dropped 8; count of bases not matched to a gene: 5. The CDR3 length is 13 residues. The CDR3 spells CASSLSDRGGYTF. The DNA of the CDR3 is TGTGCCAGCTCACTTTCGGACAGGGGAGGCTACACCTTC.

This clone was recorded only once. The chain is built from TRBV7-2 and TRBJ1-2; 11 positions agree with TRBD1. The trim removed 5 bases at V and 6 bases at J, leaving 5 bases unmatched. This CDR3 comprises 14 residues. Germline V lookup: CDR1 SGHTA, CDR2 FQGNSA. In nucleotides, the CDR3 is TGTGCCAGCAGCCTCGGACAGGGGGCGGATGGCTACACCTTC. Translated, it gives CASSLGQGADGYTF.

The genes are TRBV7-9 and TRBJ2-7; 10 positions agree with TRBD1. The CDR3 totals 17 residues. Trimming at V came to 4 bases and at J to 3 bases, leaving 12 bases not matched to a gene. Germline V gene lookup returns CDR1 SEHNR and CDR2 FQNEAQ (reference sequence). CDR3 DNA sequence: TGTGCCAGCAGCTCCGGGACAGGGGCCCTACCCTTCTACGAGCAGTACTTC. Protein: CASSSGTGALPFYEQYF.

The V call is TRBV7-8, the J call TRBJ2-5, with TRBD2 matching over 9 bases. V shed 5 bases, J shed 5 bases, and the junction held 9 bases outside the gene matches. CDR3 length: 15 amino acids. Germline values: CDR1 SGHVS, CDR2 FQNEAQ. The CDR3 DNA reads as TGTGCCAGCAGCCCGATTAGCGGGAGTGGGGAGACCCAGTACTTC. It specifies CASSPISGSGETQYF.

The CDR3 coding sequence is TGTGCCAGCAGCGCAGGGTTTCCAAACACTGAAGCTTTCTTT. Its translation: CASSAGFPNTEAFF. The chain carries TRBV5-4 and TRBJ1-1, with D maybe TRBD1 (5 bases). This CDR3 region has 14 residues. Trimming removed 4 bases at V and 2 bases at J, with 12 bases between. CDR1 is SGHNT, CDR2 YYREEE, per germline (reference sequence).